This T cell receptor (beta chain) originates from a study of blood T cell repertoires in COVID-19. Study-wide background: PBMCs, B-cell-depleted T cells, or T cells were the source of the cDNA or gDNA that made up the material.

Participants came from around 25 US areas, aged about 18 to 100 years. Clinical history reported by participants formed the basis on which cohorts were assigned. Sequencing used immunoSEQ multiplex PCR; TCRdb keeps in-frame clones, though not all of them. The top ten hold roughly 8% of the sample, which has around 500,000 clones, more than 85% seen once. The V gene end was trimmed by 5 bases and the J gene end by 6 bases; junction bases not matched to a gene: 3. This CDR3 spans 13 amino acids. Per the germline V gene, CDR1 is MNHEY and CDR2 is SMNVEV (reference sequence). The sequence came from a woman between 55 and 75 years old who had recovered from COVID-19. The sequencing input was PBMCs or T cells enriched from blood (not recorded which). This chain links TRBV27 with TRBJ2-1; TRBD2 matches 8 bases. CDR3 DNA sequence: TGTGCCAGCAGTCGGGGGGGCCTCAATGAGCAGTTCTTC. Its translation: CASSRGGLNEQFF.